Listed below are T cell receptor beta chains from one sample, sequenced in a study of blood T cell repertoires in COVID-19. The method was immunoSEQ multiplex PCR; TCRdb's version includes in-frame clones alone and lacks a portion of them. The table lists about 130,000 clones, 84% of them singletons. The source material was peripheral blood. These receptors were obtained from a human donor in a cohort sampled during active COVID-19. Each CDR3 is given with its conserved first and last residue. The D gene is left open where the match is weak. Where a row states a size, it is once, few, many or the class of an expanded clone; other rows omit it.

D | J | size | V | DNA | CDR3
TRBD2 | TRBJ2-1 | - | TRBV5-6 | TGTGCCAGCAGCTTGACTAGCGGGTACAATGAGCAGTTCTTC | CASSLTSGYNEQFF
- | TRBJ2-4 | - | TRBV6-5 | TGTGCCAGCACCTACTCCAGGGGAGACATTCAGTACTTC | CASTYSRGDIQYF
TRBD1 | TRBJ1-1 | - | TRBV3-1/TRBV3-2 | TGTGCCAGCAGCCTAGGAGGACAGGCCGGCACTGAAGCTTTCTTT | CASSLGGQAGTEAFF
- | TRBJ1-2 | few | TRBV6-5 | TGTGCCAGCAGTACCGGGACACTTAACTATGGCTACACCTTC | CASSTGTLNYGYTF
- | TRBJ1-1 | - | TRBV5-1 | TGCGCCAGCAGCTTGGCCAGCGGGGGTACTGAAGCTTTCTTT | CASSLASGGTEAFF
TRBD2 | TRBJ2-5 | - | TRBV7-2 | TGTGCCAGCAGCTTCTGGCCGGGACTAGCGGGGGGGCCTGAAGAGACCCAGTACTTC | CASSFWPGLAGGPEETQYF
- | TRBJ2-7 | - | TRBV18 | TGTGCCAGCACCACGCTCCGGGTCTGTCCCTACGAGCAGTACTTC | CASTTLRVCPYEQYF
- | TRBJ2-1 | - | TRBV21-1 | TGTGCCAACGACAGAATATTTCACAATGAGCAGTTCTTC | CANDRIFHNEQFF
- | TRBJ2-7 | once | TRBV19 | TGTGCCAGTAGTATAGGTAACAGAAACTACGAGCAGTACTTC | CASSIGNRNYEQYF
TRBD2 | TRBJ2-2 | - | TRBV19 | TGTGCCAGTAGTCGGGGGGGATACACCGGGGAGCTGTTTTTT | CASSRGGYTGELFF
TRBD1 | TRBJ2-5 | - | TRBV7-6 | TGTGCCAGCAGCTTCTCTCCCGGGACAGGGGAAGAGACCCAGTACTTC | CASSFSPGTGEETQYF
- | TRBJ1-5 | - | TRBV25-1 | TGTGCCAGCAGTGAATCAGGGGTTGGTCAGCCCCAGCATTTT | CASSESGVGQPQHF
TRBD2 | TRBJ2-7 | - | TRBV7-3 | TGTGCCAGCAGCTTAAAAGCGGGGGGCTACTCCTACGAGCAGTACTTC | CASSLKAGGYSYEQYF
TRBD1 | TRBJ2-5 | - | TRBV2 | TGTGCCAGCAGGAGCACAGGGGGCGTCTATGAGACCCAGTACTTC | CASRSTGGVYETQYF
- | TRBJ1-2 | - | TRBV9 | TGTGCCAGCAGCGTAACAACAGGCAACTATGGCTACACCTTC | CASSVTTGNYGYTF
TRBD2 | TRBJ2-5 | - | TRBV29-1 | TGCAGCGTTGAAGGCGGGGGACTAACCCAAGCAGGGACCCAGTACTTC | CSVEGGGLTQAGTQYF
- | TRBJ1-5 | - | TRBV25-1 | TGTGCCAGCAGTCTTAGGGGTAGCAATCAGCCCCAGCATTTT | CASSLRGSNQPQHF
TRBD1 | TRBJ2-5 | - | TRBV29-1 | TGCAGCGTTGAAGCGGACAGGGGGGAGACCCAGTACTTC | CSVEADRGETQYF
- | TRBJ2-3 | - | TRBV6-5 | TGTGCCAGCAGTTACGGAGGCACAGATACGCAGTATTTT | CASSYGGTDTQYF
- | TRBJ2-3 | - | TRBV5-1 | TGCGCCAGCAGCTTAGGGCGGGGATTAGGCACAGATACGCAGTATTTT | CASSLGRGLGTDTQYF
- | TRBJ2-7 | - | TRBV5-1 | TGCGCCAGCAGCTTGGCTCCAGGGGGGTACGAGCAGTACTTC | CASSLAPGGYEQYF
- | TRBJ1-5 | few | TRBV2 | TGTGCCAGCACGGAGTCATATAGCAATCAGCCCCAGCATTTT | CASTESYSNQPQHF
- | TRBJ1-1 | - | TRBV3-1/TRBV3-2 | TGTGCCAGCAGCCAAGTGAGGGGGGAAGCTTTCTTT | CASSQVRGEAFF
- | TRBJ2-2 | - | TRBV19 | TGTGCCAGTAGTATAGGTGGACGGACAGGGAGGGCCGGGGAGCTGTTTTTT | CASSIGGRTGRAGELFF
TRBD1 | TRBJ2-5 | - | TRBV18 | TGTGCCAGCTCTCGGGACAGGAAGGAGACCCAGTACTTC | CASSRDRKETQYF
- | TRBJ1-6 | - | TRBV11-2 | TGTGCCAGCAAATCTCAGCAGGGCTATTCACCCCTCCACTTT | CASKSQQGYSPLHF
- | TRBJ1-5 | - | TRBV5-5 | TGTGCCAGCAGCTTACGACAGGACAATCAGCCCCAGCATTTT | CASSLRQDNQPQHF
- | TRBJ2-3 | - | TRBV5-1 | TGCGCCAGCAGCTTGGCGAGCCTCACAGATACGCAGTATTTT | CASSLASLTDTQYF
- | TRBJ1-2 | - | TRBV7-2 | TGTGCCAGCAGCTTGACGTTTGGGGCCACCTATAGCGGCTACACCTTC | CASSLTFGATYSGYTF
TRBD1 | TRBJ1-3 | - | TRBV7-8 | TGTGCCAGCAGCTTGACAGGGGGCGGTGGAAACACCATATATTTT | CASSLTGGGGNTIYF
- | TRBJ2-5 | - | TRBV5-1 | TGCGCCAGCAGCTTAACAGGAGGGTTGGAAGAGACCCAGTACTTC | CASSLTGGLEETQYF
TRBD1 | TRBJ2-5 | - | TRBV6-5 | TGTGCCAGCAGGCTGGGACAGGAGGGTCCAGAGACCCAGTACTTC | CASRLGQEGPETQYF